A single sample gave rise to the 32 T cell receptor beta chains below, sequenced in a study of CD8+ T cells in alopecia areata. RNA was extracted and reverse transcribed into cDNA as the sequencing template. TCRdb keeps only in-frame clones here, not all; method: immunoSEQ multiplex PCR. The table shows under 200,000 clones, with 55% to 75% occurring only once. The sample's treatment: oral pan-JAK inhibitor, 5-10 mg twice daily. The material was CD4+ T cells sorted from blood, obtained at week 4, from a patient treated with tofacitinib. These receptors were taken from a human donor with alopecia areata.

The chain has TRBV5-1 and TRBJ1-6; weak D call: TRBD1 (5 bases). In germline, CDR1 is SGHRS, CDR2 YFSETQ. This CDR3 spans 16 amino acids. V lost 5 bases and J lost 6, with 18 bases in between. The CDR3 reads CASSWGRRTSNSPLHF. The CDR3 region has the DNA TGCGCCAGCAGTTGGGGACGCCGAACGAGTAATTCACCCCTCCACTTT.

The chain links TRBV29-1 to TRBJ2-2; D unclear. Per germline, CDR1 SQVTM and CDR2 ANQGSEA. The CDR3 loop spans 10 amino acids. V lost 7 bases and J 6 bases, leaving 6 bases between the germline ends. CDR3 sequence reads: CSAGSGELFF. CDR3 DNA: TGCAGCGCTGGCTCCGGGGAGCTGTTTTTT.

This clone was counted once. The chain is built from TRBV30 and TRBJ2-7, with no clear D. The germline V gene has CDR1 GTSNPN and CDR2 SVGIG (reference sequence). Trimming cost V 6 bases and J 3 bases, with 6 bases left between them. The CDR3 runs 10 residues. The CDR3 DNA follows: TGTGCCTGTTCCGACTACGAGCAGTACTTC. Its translation: CACSDYEQYF.

The chain has TRBV2 and TRBJ2-1; D ambiguous. This CDR3 comprises 11 residues. Germline V gives CDR1 SNHLY, CDR2 FYNNEI. The germline V and J ends were trimmed by 7 bases and 9 bases, with 10 bases remaining between them. CDR3 sequence: CASIELSEQFF. Written as DNA, the CDR3 is TGTGCCAGCATAGAGTTGAGTGAGCAGTTCTTC.

The chain is built from TRBV30 and TRBJ2-5, with 10 bases aligning to TRBD2. CDR3 length equals 15 residues. V lost 0 bases and J lost 7; bases outside the gene matches: 8. Germline loops: CDR1 GTSNPN, CDR2 SVGIG (reference sequence). The CDR3 reads CAWSVRVAGGVTQYF. The CDR3 coding sequence is TGTGCCTGGAGTGTACGGGTAGCGGGGGGTGTGACCCAGTACTTC.

The chain employs TRBV6-1 and TRBJ2-4, with D maybe TRBD2 (6 bases). Germline loops: CDR1 MNHNS, CDR2 SASEGT. The CDR3 has 14 residues. V lost 6 bases and J 6 bases, leaving 15 bases between the germline ends. As DNA, the CDR3 is TGTGCCAGCAGACGATGGCGGGGAATAAACATTCAGTACTTC. Amino acid sequence: CASRRWRGINIQYF.

The chain couples TRBV29-1 to TRBJ2-1, with D perhaps matching TRBD1 (5 bases). CDR1 and CDR2 (germline): SQVTM, ANQGSEA. CDR3 length equals 13 residues. Trimming removed 6 bases at V and 2 bases at J, with 11 bases between. The CDR3 sequence is CSVKGPAYNEQFF. The DNA of the CDR3 is TGCAGCGTGAAGGGGCCTGCCTACAATGAGCAGTTCTTC.

The CDR3 DNA sequence: TGCAGCGTTGAAGCCAGTAACTATGGCTACACCTTC. This codes for CSVEASNYGYTF. V is TRBV29-1 and J is TRBJ1-2; D call uncertain. The CDR3 is made up of 12 amino acids. The germline V and J ends were trimmed by 1 base and 1 base, with 4 bases remaining between them. Germline CDR1 SQVTM, CDR2 ANQGSEA.

This chain joins TRBV27 and TRBJ1-5; 7 bases are a match to TRBD1. This CDR3 spans 15 amino acids. Germline CDR1 reads MNHEY; CDR2 reads SMNVEV (reference sequence). The J segment lost 3 bases and the V segment lost 6 bases, leaving 8 bases of the junction unmatched. As DNA, the CDR3 is TGTGCCAGCAGGAGAGCCGGGACAGACAATCAGCCCCAGCATTTT. It encodes CASRRAGTDNQPQHF.

This clone came up a few times. The chain employs TRBV9 and TRBJ1-3, with no clear D. The germline CDR1 and CDR2 sequences are SGDLS and YYNGEE. This CDR3 is built from 13 residues. V was clipped by 0 bases and J by 4 bases, with 5 bases between them. The DNA of the CDR3 is TGTGCCAGCAGCGTAGATGTGGGAAACACCATATATTTT. As protein: CASSVDVGNTIYF.

This clone was recorded once. V is TRBV6-5 and J is TRBJ1-2; a possible D gene is TRBD1 (5 bases). Germline-derived CDR1 and CDR2 are MNHEY and SVGAGI. V lost 3 bases, J lost 7 bases, and 12 bases lay in between. The CDR3 has 13 residues. The CDR3 DNA reads TGTGCCAGCAGTTATGGGGCCCTGGGTGGCTACACCTTC. Translating gives CASSYGALGGYTF.

This clone was found a few times. The rearrangement uses TRBV5-1 and TRBJ2-7; weak D call: TRBD2 (5 bases). Germline V CDR1 and CDR2: SGHRS, YFSETQ. V dropped 5 bases and J dropped 5 bases, with 8 bases sitting between them. The CDR3 runs 11 residues. CDR3 region: CASRTGDEQYF. DNA of the CDR3: TGCGCCAGCAGAACCGGGGACGAGCAGTACTTC.

The V gene is TRBV29-1, the J gene TRBJ1-4; TRBD1 matches 7 bases. Germline V gives CDR1 SQVTM, CDR2 ANQGSEA. The CDR3 is made up of 13 amino acids. V trimming: 5 bases; J trimming: 4 bases; junction bases outside the gene matches: 4. The CDR3 sequence: CSVTGQDNEKLFF. In nucleotides, the CDR3 is TGCAGCGTTACCGGACAGGATAATGAAAAACTGTTTTTT.

This clone was detected only once. This chain links TRBV29-1 with TRBJ1-1; D ambiguous. The germline V and J ends were trimmed by 5 bases and 6 bases, with 13 bases remaining between them. The CDR3 covers 12 residues. Germline V CDR1 and CDR2: SQVTM, ANQGSEA. CDR3 region: CSVTPRGPEAFF. Written as DNA, the CDR3 is TGCAGCGTTACCCCTCGGGGTCCTGAAGCTTTCTTT.

The rearrangement uses TRBV9 and TRBJ2-7; D is unclear. CDR1 is SGDLS and CDR2 is YYNGEE in the germline V gene. V shed 0 bases and J shed 6 bases, with 10 bases lying between them. The CDR3 is 13 residues long. The CDR3 sequence: CASSVGAPGEQYF. CDR3 DNA sequence: TGTGCCAGCAGCGTAGGGGCTCCGGGCGAGCAGTACTTC. Drawing the rest from reference TRBV9 and TRBJ2-7, the complete variable domain is DSGVTQTPKHLITATGQRVTLRCSPRSGDLSVYWYQQSLDQGLQFLIQYYNGEERAKGNILERFSAQQFPDLHSELNLSSLELGDSALYFCASSVGAPGEQYFGPGTRLTVT.

The chain links TRBV29-1 to TRBJ2-1, with D possibly being TRBD1 (6 bases). With 0 bases removed from V and 5 bases from J, the gap between germline ends came to 11 bases. The CDR3 totals 14 residues. The germline V gene has CDR1 SQVTM and CDR2 ANQGSEA. The CDR3 nucleotides are TGCAGCGTTGAAGATTCCCGGACAGACAATGAGCAGTTCTTC. This codes for CSVEDSRTDNEQFF.

This clone was counted a few times. The genes are TRBV29-1 and TRBJ1-5, with no clear D. Trimming left V 4 bases short and J 5 bases short, with 12 bases between. The CDR3 extends over 13 amino acids. Per the germline V gene, CDR1 is SQVTM and CDR2 is ANQGSEA. CDR3 protein: CSVAGFGDQPQHF. The CDR3, as DNA: TGCAGCGTTGCCGGGTTTGGGGATCAGCCCCAGCATTTT.

Remarks on this clone: This same CDR3 is encoded by further DNA sequences in the sample. The chain carries TRBV29-1 and TRBJ2-5, with unresolved D. Trimming took 4 bases from V and 2 from J, leaving 8 bases between them. The CDR3 covers 12 residues. Germline assignment: CDR1 SQVTM and CDR2 ANQGSEA. CDR3 amino acids: CSVAGGQETQYF. CDR3 sequence (DNA): TGCAGCGTTGCGGGCGGACAAGAGACCCAGTACTTC.

This clone ranks as medium-sized. V and J are TRBV7-9 and TRBJ2-6; the D gene is possibly TRBD2 (5 bases). Germline CDR1 is SEHNR and CDR2 is FQNEAQ (reference sequence). There are 17 residues in the CDR3. V was cut by 4 bases and J by 0 bases, with 13 bases left in between. The CDR3 spells CASSSGRLLSGANVLTF. CDR3 DNA: TGTGCCAGCAGCTCGGGAAGACTTCTCTCTGGGGCCAACGTCCTGACTTTC. Supplemented by reference TRBV7-9 and TRBJ2-6, the full variable domain reads DTGVSQNPRHKITKRGQNVTFRCDPISEHNRLYWYRQTLGQGPEFLTYFQNEAQLEKSRLLSDRFSAERPKGSFSTLEIQRTEQGDSAMYLCASSSGRLLSGANVLTFGAGSRLTVL.

The CDR3 bases are TGTGCCAGCGGAGAAAGCAATCAGCCCCAGCATTTT. Its protein is CASGESNQPQHF. This chain links TRBV27 with TRBJ1-5; D is unresolved. This CDR3 spans 12 amino acids. Germline CDR1 MNHEY, CDR2 SMNVEV (reference sequence). The germline V and J ends were trimmed by 8 bases and 1 base, with 6 bases remaining between them.

The chain combines TRBV7-2 with TRBJ1-5; 10 bases agree with TRBD1. Germline V lookup: CDR1 SGHTA, CDR2 FQGNSA. The CDR3 consists of 15 residues. V lost 1 base to trimming and J lost 9 bases; unmatched junction nucleotides: 6. As DNA, the CDR3 is TGTGCCAGCAGCTTAGGGGGACAGGGGAGTAGGCCCCAGCATTTT. Translation gives CASSLGGQGSRPQHF.

This chain uses TRBV6-1 with TRBJ1-6, with TRBD1 matching over 8 bases. In germline, CDR1 is MNHNS, CDR2 SASEGT. The CDR3 length is 17 residues. V shed 2 bases and J 8 bases; nucleotides not matched to a gene: 11. This chain's CDR3 is CASSEWGRGQVYSPLHF. CDR3 nucleotide sequence: TGTGCCAGCAGTGAATGGGGCAGGGGGCAGGTTTATTCACCCCTCCACTTT.

This clone was recorded only once. V usage is TRBV27 and J usage is TRBJ1-2; D is undetermined. Trimming took 1 base from V and 4 from J, leaving 10 bases between them. The V gene's germline CDR1 is MNHEY and CDR2 SMNVEV (reference sequence). The CDR3 is 14 amino acids. CDR3 region: CASSLFGASYGYTF. In nucleotides, the CDR3 is TGTGCCAGCAGTTTATTTGGTGCCTCCTATGGCTACACCTTC.

V usage is TRBV27 and J usage is TRBJ1-4, with D perhaps matching TRBD1 (5 bases). The CDR3 consists of 16 residues. Trimming removed 6 bases from V and 3 bases from J, with 17 bases in between. In germline, CDR1 is MNHEY, CDR2 SMNVEV (reference sequence). The DNA of the CDR3 is TGTGCCAGCAGCCCTTTAGGGACGGACTCTAATGAAAAACTGTTTTTT. Encoded protein: CASSPLGTDSNEKLFF.

The rearrangement links TRBV6-6 to TRBJ2-3; 7 bases are a match to TRBD1. This CDR3 contains 15 residues. Germline trimming cut 5 bases from V and 0 bases from J; bases unmatched to any gene: 5. CDR1 is MNHNY, CDR2 SVGAGI, per germline (reference sequence). CDR3: CASSPRGQSTDTQYF. As DNA, the CDR3 is TGTGCCAGCAGTCCCCGGGGACAGAGCACAGATACGCAGTATTTT.

The chain uses TRBV30 and TRBJ1-1, with D unclear. V was cut by 0 bases and J by 4 bases, with 9 bases left in between. The germline V gene has CDR1 GTSNPN and CDR2 SVGIG (reference sequence). The CDR3 loop spans 13 amino acids. CDR3 in DNA: TGTGCCTGGAGTGTATTAGTACGCACTGAAGCTTTCTTT. It is translated as CAWSVLVRTEAFF.

The V call is TRBV27, the J call TRBJ2-7; 11 positions agree with TRBD2. Germline V gene sequence: CDR1 MNHEY, CDR2 SMNVEV (reference sequence). The CDR3 runs to 15 residues. V dropped 6 bases and J dropped 2; count of bases not matched to a gene: 6. CDR3 sequence reads: CASSRLAGPPYEQYF. The CDR3 nucleotides read TGTGCCAGCAGCCGACTAGCGGGGCCCCCCTACGAGCAGTACTTC.

J is TRBJ2-3 and V is TRBV15, with TRBD2 as a possible D gene (5 bases). The CDR3 covers 14 residues. Per germline, CDR1 LNHNV and CDR2 YYDKDF (reference sequence). Trimming removed 8 bases at V and 2 bases at J, with 14 bases between. As DNA, the CDR3 is TGTGCCACCGGTCAGGACTTTTACACAGATACGCAGTATTTT. It specifies CATGQDFYTDTQYF.

This clone was observed a handful of times. This sample also contains other DNA sequences that code for the same CDR3. V gene TRBV29-1 combines with J gene TRBJ2-5, with TRBD1 as a possible D gene (5 bases). The CDR3 is 11 residues long. Trimming removed 3 bases from V and 5 bases from J, with 7 bases in between. Per the germline V gene, CDR1 is SQVTM and CDR2 is ANQGSEA. CDR3 DNA: TGCAGCGTTGACAGGGCGGAGACCCAGTACTTC. Its protein product is CSVDRAETQYF.

Notes on this clone: As the CDR3 is not closed by the conserved phenylalanine or tryptophan, this likely results from a read error. This chain links TRBV25-1 with TRBJ1-2; weak D call: TRBD1 (5 bases). The CDR3 is 13 residues long. V lost 8 bases, J lost 3 bases, and 13 bases lay in between. In germline, CDR1 is MGHDK, CDR2 SYGVNS. The CDR3 DNA reads as TGTGCCAGCGGCAGGGTGGGGGACTATGGCTACACCTCC. As protein: CASGRVGDYGYTS.

This sequence joins TRBV11-3 and TRBJ2-2, with 8 bases matching TRBD1. CDR3 size: 15 residues. V lost 6 bases and J lost 5; bases outside the gene matches: 8. Germline V gene sequence: CDR1 SGHNT, CDR2 YENEEA. The CDR3 loop reads CASSSDRDRTGELFF. As DNA, the CDR3 is TGTGCCAGCAGTTCAGATAGGGACAGGACCGGGGAGCTGTTTTTT.

Regarding this clone: This sample also contains other DNA sequences that code for the same CDR3. The gene calls are TRBV5-6 and TRBJ2-3; no clear D. V lost 1 base, J lost 1 base, and 4 bases lay in between. Germline V gene sequence: CDR1 SGHDT, CDR2 YYEEEE. The CDR3 consists of 13 residues. CDR3 in amino acids: CASSLSRTDTQYF. The CDR3 bases are TGTGCCAGCAGCTTGAGCCGCACAGATACGCAGTATTTT.